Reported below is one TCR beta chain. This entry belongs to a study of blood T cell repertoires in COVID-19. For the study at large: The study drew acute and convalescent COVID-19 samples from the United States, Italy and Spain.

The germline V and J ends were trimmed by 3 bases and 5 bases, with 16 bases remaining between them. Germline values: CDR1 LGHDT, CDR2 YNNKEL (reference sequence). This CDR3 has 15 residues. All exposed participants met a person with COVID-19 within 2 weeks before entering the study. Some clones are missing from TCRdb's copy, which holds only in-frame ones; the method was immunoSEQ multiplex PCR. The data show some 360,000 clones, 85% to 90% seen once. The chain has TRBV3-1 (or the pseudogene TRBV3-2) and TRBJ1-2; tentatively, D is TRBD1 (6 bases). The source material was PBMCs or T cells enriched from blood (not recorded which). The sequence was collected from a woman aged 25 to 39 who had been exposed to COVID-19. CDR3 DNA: TGTGCCAGCAGCCACGGACAGAGGTTAGCGTATGGCTACACCTTC. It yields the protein CASSHGQRLAYGYTF.